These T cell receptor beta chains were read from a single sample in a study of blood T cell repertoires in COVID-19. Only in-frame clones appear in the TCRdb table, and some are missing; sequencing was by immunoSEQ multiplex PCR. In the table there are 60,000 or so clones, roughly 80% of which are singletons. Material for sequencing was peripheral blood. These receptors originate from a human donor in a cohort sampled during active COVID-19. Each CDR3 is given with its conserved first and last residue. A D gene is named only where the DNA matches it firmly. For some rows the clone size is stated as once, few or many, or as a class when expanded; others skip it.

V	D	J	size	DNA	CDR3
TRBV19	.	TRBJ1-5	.	TGTGCCAGTAAAACAGGGTTTCAGCCCCAGCATTTT	CASKTGFQPQHF
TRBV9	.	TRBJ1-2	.	TGTGCCAGCAGCGTAGGTGGGGACTACTATGGCTACACCTTC	CASSVGGDYYGYTF
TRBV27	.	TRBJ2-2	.	TGTGCCAGCAGACCGACAAGAACGAACACCGGGGAGCTGTTTTTT	CASRPTRTNTGELFF
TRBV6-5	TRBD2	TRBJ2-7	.	TGTGCCACTACTAGCGAACTCTCCTACGAGCAGTACTTC	CATTSELSYEQYF
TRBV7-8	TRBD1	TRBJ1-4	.	TGTGCCAGCAGCCCCGCAGGGGGGCGGGAAAAACTGTTTTTT	CASSPAGGREKLFF
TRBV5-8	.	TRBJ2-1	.	TGTGCCAGCAGCTTGGACACCGGGGTGCAGTTCTTC	CASSLDTGVQFF
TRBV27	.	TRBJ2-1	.	TGTGCCAGCAGTTTAGACAGTAGCTCCTACAATGAGCAGTTCTTC	CASSLDSSSYNEQFF
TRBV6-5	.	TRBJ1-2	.	TGTGCCAGCAGGAGCAGGGGAGGGGCCTATGGCTACACCTTC	CASRSRGGAYGYTF
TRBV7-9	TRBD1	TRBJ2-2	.	TGTGCCAGCAGCTCCGACAGGGGCCCAACCGGGGAGCTGTTTTTT	CASSSDRGPTGELFF
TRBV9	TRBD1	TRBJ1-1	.	TGTGCCAGCAGCGCCGCCCGGGACAGGGGTACTGAAGCTTTCTTT	CASSAARDRGTEAFF
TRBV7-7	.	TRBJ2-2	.	TGTGCTAGCAGCTTAGGACAAGCGAACACCGGGGAGCTGTTTTTT	CASSLGQANTGELFF
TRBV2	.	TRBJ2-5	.	TGTGCCAGCAGTGAAACAGGCCACCAAGAGACCCAGTACTTC	CASSETGHQETQYF
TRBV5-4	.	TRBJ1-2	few	TGTGCCAGCAGCACCTCGGCCAGGGCTCATGGCTACACCTTC	CASSTSARAHGYTF
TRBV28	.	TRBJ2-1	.	TGTGCCAGCAGTTTAAGGCGGATGACCTACAATGAGCAGTTCTTC	CASSLRRMTYNEQFF
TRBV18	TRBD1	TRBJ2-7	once	TGTGCCAGCTCACCTAGGGACAGGACCCTACGGGAGCAGTACTTC	CASSPRDRTLREQYF
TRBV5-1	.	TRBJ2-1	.	TGCGCCAGCAGCTTGGGGCGGGCTAATGAGCAGTTCTTC	CASSLGRANEQFF
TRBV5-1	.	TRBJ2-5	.	TGCGCCAGCAGCCGAATAGCGGTAGAGACCCAGTACTTC	CASSRIAVETQYF
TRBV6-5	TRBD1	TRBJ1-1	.	TGTGCCAGCATCCGGGACAGGGACACTGAAGCTTTCTTT	CASIRDRDTEAFF
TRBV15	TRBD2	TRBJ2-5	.	TGTGCCACCAGCAGAGTGCCCGGGACTAGCGCAAAAGAGACCCAGTACTTC	CATSRVPGTSAKETQYF
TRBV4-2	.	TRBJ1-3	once	TGTGCCAGCAGCCAAGATACGGGATATGGAAACACCATATATTTT	CASSQDTGYGNTIYF
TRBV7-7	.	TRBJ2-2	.	TGTGCTAGCAGCCCCTCCGGTTTGAACACCGGGGAGCTGTTTTTT	CASSPSGLNTGELFF
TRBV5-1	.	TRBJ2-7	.	TGCGCCAGCAGCTTGGTAAGTGACAGCACTTACTACGAGCAGTACTTC	CASSLVSDSTYYEQYF
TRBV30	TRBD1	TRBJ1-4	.	TGTGCCTGGAAGAGGACAGGATCAAAACTGTTTTTT	CAWKRTGSKLFF